Included here is one T cell receptor beta chain sequence, with context. Its antigen is not yet known. Base qualities are not recorded, but no much larger clone differs from it by a single base. The immunoSEQ assay was applied to genomic DNA for TCRB CDR3 sequencing. Per the original workflow: Patient CD8+ clones larger than 1% were compared against published virus-specific TCRB sequences, and only a few matched. Analyses were restricted to productive TCRB rearrangements. Defining a clone by its unique TCRB CDR3 sequence, the study calculated clonality as a productive clonality index derived from Shannon entropy. The template counts of each clone relative to the total templates per sample were used to calculate repertoire overlap between two samples. A correlation with a Spearman r of about 0.58 was found between V-gene usage by flow cytometry and V-gene usage by TCRB sequencing. TCRdb carries this immuneACCESS record with in-frame sequences only. Its versions omit some clonotypes, under half of them owing to an unresolved V gene in the studies checked, with the rest unexplained. V, J and clone size were drawn from that table, and D and trimming were deduced from the DNA. This sample holds roughly 14,000 clones; around 77% were observed only once. The ten largest clonotypes hold 15% of the sample.

This entry is derived from a study of somatic mutations in cytotoxic T cells in rheumatoid arthritis (dated by TCRdb to 2015 to 2018). Context from the whole study: Before any treatment started and right after they were diagnosed, patients gave peripheral blood samples (roughly 31 ml EDTA). Patient and control groups had essentially identical median ages. Some T-cell populations stained with V beta antibodies were sorted by flow on a FACSAria II or Sony SH800 to nearly 100% purity, with sorted V beta1+ cells additionally subjected to TCRB sequencing. For 65 to 80 rheumatoid arthritis patients and 20 healthy controls, TCRB deep sequencing was carried out. The study asked whether expanded CD8+ T-cell clones in newly diagnosed, untreated rheumatoid arthritis carry somatic mutations, and used TCRB deep sequencing to characterize clonality. The paper's findings and limits, for the study overall: CD8+ T-cell clonality in rheumatoid arthritis patients was not significantly different from that in age-matched healthy controls. In patients, CD8+ clonality rose with age (Spearman r=0.49), which was not the case in healthy controls. Viral specificity could not be ruled out by absence from virus-specific databases, and the antigen targets of the expanded CD8+ clones remained unknown. In about an eighth of the roughly 60 patients, more than 20% of CD8+ cells belonged to the largest CD8+ clone, while several identical CD8+ TCRB sequences were shared between blood and synovial fluid. The slight underrepresentation of TRBV07 in patients was not corrected for multiple comparisons.

On an AutoMACS, CD4+ and CD8+ cells were isolated via positive magnetic bead selection, and their purity was verified by flow cytometry. A TCR V beta antibody panel was used in flow cytometry to screen first for clonal expansions, which were then characterized by TCRB deep sequencing of sorted CD8+ fractions. Peripheral blood mononuclear cells were obtained using density gradient separation with Ficoll-Paque PLUS. Nucleospin Tissue or Tissue XS kits were used to extract DNA from CD4-enriched, CD8-enriched or PBMC samples, and a Qubit 2.0 fluorometer was used for quantification. V and J lose 8 bases and 7 bases, and a span of 11 bases separates them. According to the germline V gene (reference sequence), CDR1 reads MNHEY and CDR2 reads SMNVEV. There are 12 amino acids in the CDR3, from cysteine to phenylalanine inclusive. Only the CDR3 DNA stays, 36 bases, in frame from base 1.

The sequence was obtained from an adult with rheumatoid arthritis. The chain uses TRBV27 and TRBJ2-2; the D gene identity is not certain. Sequencing used CD8+ T cells sorted from blood. This receptor carries the CDR3 CASRLWDGELFF. The nucleotide sequence reads TGTGCCAGCCGACTGTGGGACGGGGAGCTGTTTTTT.